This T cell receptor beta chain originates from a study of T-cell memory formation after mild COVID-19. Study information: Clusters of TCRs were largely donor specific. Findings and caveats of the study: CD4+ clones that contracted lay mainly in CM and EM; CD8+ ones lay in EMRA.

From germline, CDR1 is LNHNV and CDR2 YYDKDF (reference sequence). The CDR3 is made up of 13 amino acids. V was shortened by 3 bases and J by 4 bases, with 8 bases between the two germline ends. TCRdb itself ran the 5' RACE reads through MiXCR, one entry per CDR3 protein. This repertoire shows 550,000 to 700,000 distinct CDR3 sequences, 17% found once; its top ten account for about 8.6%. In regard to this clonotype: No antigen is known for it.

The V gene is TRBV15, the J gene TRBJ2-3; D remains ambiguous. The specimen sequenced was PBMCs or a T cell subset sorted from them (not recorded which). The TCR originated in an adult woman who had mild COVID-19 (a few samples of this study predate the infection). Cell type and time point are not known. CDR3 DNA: TGTGCCACCAGCAGGAGTTTGGCAGATACGCAGTATTTT. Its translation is CATSRSLADTQYF.